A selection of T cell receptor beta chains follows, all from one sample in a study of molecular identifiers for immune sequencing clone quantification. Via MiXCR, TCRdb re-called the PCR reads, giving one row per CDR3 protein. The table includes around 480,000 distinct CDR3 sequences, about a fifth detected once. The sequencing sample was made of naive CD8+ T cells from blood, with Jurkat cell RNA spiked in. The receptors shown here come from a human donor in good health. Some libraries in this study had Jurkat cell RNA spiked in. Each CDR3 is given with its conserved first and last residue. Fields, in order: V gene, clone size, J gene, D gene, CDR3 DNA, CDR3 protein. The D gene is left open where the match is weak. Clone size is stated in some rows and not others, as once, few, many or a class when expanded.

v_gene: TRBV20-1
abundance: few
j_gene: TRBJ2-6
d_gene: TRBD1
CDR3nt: TGCAGTGCTAGAGATCTTTATGGGACAGGGACTTCTGGGGCCAACGTCCTGACTTTC
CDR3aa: CSARDLYGTGTSGANVLTF

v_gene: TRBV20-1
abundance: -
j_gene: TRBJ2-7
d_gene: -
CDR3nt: TGCAGTGCTAGTGCGGCAGGTTCCTACGAGCAGTACTTC
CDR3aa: CSASAAGSYEQYF

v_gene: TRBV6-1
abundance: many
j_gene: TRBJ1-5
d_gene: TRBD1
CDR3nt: TGTGCCAGCAGGCCGGACAGGGTCTCTTATCAGCCCCAGCATTTT
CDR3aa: CASRPDRVSYQPQHF

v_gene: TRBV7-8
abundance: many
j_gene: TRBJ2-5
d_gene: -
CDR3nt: TGTGCCAGCAGCTTAGGTGTCTCAAAAGAGACCCAGTACTTC
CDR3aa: CASSLGVSKETQYF

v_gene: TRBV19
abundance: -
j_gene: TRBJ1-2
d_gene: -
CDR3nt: TGTGCCAGTAGTGTGGACTCCCCTCTCTATGGCTACACCTTC
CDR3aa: CASSVDSPLYGYTF

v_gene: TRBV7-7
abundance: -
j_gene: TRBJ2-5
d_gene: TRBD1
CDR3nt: TGTGCTAGCAGCAAAGGACAGGGAGTTTTGGAGACCCAGTACTTC
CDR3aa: CASSKGQGVLETQYF

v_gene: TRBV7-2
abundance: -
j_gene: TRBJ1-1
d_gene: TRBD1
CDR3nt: TGTGCCAGCAGCCCACAGGGGGCTCCCATGGGAACTGAAGCTTTCTTT
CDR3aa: CASSPQGAPMGTEAFF

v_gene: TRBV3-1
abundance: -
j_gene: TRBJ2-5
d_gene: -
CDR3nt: TGTGCCAGCAGACAAGGGGGGCTCGGGCAAGAGACCCAGCACTTC
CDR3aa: CASRQGGLGQETQHF

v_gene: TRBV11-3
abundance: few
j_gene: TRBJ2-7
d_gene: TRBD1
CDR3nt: TGTGCCAGCAGCTTAGACACAGGGGGCCTCTACGAGCAGTACTTC
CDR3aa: CASSLDTGGLYEQYF

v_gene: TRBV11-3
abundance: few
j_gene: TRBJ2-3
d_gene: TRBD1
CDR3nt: TGTGCCAGCAGCCCGGACAGGGGAATCCCGGATACGCAGTATTTT
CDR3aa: CASSPDRGIPDTQYF

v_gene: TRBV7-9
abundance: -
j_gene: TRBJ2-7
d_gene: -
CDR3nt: TGTGCCAGCAGCTTAGCTTCGACTTATTACGAGCAGTACTTC
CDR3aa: CASSLASTYYEQYF